The source of this T cell receptor beta chain is a study of PD-L1 blockade in urothelial cancer. Study information: Male sex and bladder-origin urothelial cancer characterized most of the roughly 29 patients.

The V gene's germline CDR1 is LNHDA and CDR2 SQIVND (reference sequence). Trimming removed 5 bases at V and 3 bases at J, with 13 bases between. The CDR3 is made up of 14 amino acids. As for time point: pretreatment peripheral blood. What went into each PCR as a spike was synthetic TCR analog templates. Repertoires were generated with immunoSEQ multiplex PCR, while TCRdb's copy carries only in-frame clones and drops some. The sample lists tens of thousands of clones; nearly 90% were seen once. This sequence joins TRBV19 and TRBJ1-1, with D uncertain. This TCR derives from a man in his 60s with urothelial cancer. Sequences were derived from PBMCs, sampled around atezolizumab (anti-PD-L1) treatment. The CDR3: CASSRRGMDTEAFF. CDR3 DNA: TGTGCCAGTAGTCGAAGAGGGATGGACACTGAAGCTTTCTTT.